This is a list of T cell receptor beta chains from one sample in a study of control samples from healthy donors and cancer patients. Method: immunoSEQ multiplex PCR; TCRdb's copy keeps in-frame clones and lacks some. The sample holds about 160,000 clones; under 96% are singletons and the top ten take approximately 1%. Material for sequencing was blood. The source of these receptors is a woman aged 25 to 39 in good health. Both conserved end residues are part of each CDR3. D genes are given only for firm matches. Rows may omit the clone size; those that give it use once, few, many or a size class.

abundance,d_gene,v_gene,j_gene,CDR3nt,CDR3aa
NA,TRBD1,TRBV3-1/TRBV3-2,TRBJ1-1,TGTGCCAGCGTTCCAGGGGGCTGGAGTACTGAAGCTTTCTTT,CASVPGGWSTEAFF
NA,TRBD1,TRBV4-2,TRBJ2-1,TGTGCCAGCAGCCCGGCCGGGACAGGGGCAAACAATGAGCAGTTCTTC,CASSPAGTGANNEQFF
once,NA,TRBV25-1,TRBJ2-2,TGTGCCAGCAGTGAAGTAGGGACCGGGGAGCTGTTTTTT,CASSEVGTGELFF
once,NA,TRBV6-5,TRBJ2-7,TGTGCCAGCAGCATCGCTAGGAGTTCCTACGAGCAGTACTTC,CASSIARSSYEQYF
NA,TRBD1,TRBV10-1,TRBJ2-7,TGCGCCAGCAGCGGGACAGGGGGCTTCTACGAGCAGTACTTC,CASSGTGGFYEQYF
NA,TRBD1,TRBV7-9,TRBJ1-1,TGTGCCAGCAGCTTAGTATCGGGCGGGACAGGACAAAACACTGAAGCTTTCTTT,CASSLVSGGTGQNTEAFF
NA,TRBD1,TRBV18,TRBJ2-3,TGTGCCAGCTCAGCGCCGGGACAGGGGATCACAGATACGCAGTATTTT,CASSAPGQGITDTQYF
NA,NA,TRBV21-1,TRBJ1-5,TGTGCCAGCACCGACAGGGGGGAACAGCCCCAGCATTTT,CASTDRGEQPQHF
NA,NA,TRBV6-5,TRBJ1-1,TGTGCCAGCAGACGAACAGGGAACACTGAAGCTTTCTTT,CASRRTGNTEAFF
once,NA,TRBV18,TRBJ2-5,TGTGCCAGCTCACGCAGCCAGGGTCAAGAGACCCAGTACTTC,CASSRSQGQETQYF
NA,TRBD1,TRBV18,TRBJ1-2,TGTGCCAGCTCACAGACAGGGAGTGACTATGGCTACACCTTC,CASSQTGSDYGYTF
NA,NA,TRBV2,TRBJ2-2,TGTGCCAGCAAAAGAGGGTATGCCGGGGAGCTGTTTTTT,CASKRGYAGELFF
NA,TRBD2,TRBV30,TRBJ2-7,TGTGCCTGGAGTGTGACCCTTTCGTCTGCGGGAGGAGGCTACGAGCAGTACTTC,CAWSVTLSSAGGGYEQYF
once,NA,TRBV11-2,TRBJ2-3,TGTGCCAGCAGCTCGTGGGTGACTGATACGCAGTATTTT,CASSSWVTDTQYF
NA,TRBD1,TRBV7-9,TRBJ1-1,TGTGCCAGCAGCCTCGGGACAGGGGGGGTAGCTTTCTTT,CASSLGTGGVAFF
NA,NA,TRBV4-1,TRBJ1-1,TGCGCCAGCAGCCAAGAGGGTAAGGGAATGAACACTGAAGCTTTCTTT,CASSQEGKGMNTEAFF
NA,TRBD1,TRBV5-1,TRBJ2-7,TGCGCCAGCAGCCGTCGGACAGGGGGCGCGGATGAGCAGTACTTC,CASSRRTGGADEQYF
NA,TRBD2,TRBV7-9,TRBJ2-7,TGTGCCAGCAGCCATGGGACTAGCGGAGTCTACGAGCAGTACTTC,CASSHGTSGVYEQYF
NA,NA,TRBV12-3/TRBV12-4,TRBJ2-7,TGTGCCAGCAGTTTGGTACAGCACGAGCAGTACTTC,CASSLVQHEQYF
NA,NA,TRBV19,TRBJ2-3,TGTGCCAGTAGTCCCCTATTCAAACTCCGATCAGATACGCAGTATTTT,CASSPLFKLRSDTQYF
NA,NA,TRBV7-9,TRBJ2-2,TGTGCCAGCAGCCCGGCTCGGCTAGCGGGGGAGCTGTTTTTT,CASSPARLAGELFF
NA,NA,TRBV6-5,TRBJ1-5,TGTGCCAGCAGGGGGGCCTCTGCCCCTAATCAGCCCCAGCATTTT,CASRGASAPNQPQHF
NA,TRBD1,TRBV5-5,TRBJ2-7,TGTGCCAGCAGCTTGCACCGGACAGGGGCGAACGAGCAGTACTTC,CASSLHRTGANEQYF
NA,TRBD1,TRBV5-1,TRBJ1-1,TGCGCCAGCAGCTTGCAAGGGACAGTGGGTGTCGGGAACACTGAAGCTTTCTTT,CASSLQGTVGVGNTEAFF
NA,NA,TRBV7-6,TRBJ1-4,TGTGCCAGCAGTTCCCCAGGAACAACTAATGAAAAACTGTTTTTT,CASSSPGTTNEKLFF
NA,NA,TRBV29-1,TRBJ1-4,TGCAGCGTTGGTGCAACTAATGAAAAACTGTTTTTT,CSVGATNEKLFF
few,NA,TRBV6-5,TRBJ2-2,TGTGCCAGCAGTTACTCTACGGGAAAGGCCGGGGAGCTGTTTTTT,CASSYSTGKAGELFF
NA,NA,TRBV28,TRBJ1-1,TGTGCCAGCAGTTCCGGGACATCTTACGCTTTCTTT,CASSSGTSYAFF
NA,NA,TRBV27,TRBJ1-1,TGTGCCAGCAGCCAACAGGTTATCGGTGAAGCTTTCTTT,CASSQQVIGEAFF
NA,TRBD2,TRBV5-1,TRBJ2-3,TGCGCCAGCAGCTTGGCGGGCGGGGGGGGCACAGATACGCAGTATTTT,CASSLAGGGGTDTQYF
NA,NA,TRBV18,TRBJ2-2,TGTGCCAGCTCACCAGAAAGTTTCACCGGGGAGCTGTTTTTT,CASSPESFTGELFF
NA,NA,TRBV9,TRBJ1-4,TGTGCCAGCAGCGGGGCGGCTAATGAAAAACTGTTTTTT,CASSGAANEKLFF
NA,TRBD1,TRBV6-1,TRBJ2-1,TGTGCCAGCAGTGAAGGGGACAGACTCCGGTACAATGAGCAGTTCTTC,CASSEGDRLRYNEQFF
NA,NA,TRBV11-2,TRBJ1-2,TGTGCCAGCAGCTTAGAGGGTCGGGTTAATGGCTACACCTTC,CASSLEGRVNGYTF
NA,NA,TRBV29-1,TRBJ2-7,TGCAGCGTTGAGGTCTTCTACGAGCAGTACTTC,CSVEVFYEQYF
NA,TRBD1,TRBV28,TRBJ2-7,TGTGCCAGCAGAACCGGGACAGGGGACACCTACGAGCAGTACTTC,CASRTGTGDTYEQYF
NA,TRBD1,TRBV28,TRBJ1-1,TGTGCCAGCAGACCAGGGGGGGCTTTGAACACTGAAGCTTTCTTT,CASRPGGALNTEAFF
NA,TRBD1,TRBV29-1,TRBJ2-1,TGCAGCGGAGGACCGGGACAGGGCGGTGAGCAGTTCTTC,CSGGPGQGGEQFF
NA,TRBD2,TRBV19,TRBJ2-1,TGTGCCAGTAGTATCCTTAGCGGGAGATCTGAGCAGTTCTTC,CASSILSGRSEQFF
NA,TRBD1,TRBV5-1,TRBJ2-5,TGCGCCAGCAGCCGGGACAGTTGGGACCAGTACTTC,CASSRDSWDQYF
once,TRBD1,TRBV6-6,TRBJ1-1,TGTGCCAGCAGTGACCGACAGGGAATGAACACTGAAGCTTTCTTT,CASSDRQGMNTEAFF
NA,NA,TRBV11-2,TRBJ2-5,TGTGCCAGCAGCTTAGGCAGGGGCGGGGAGACCCAGTACTTC,CASSLGRGGETQYF
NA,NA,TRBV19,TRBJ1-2,TGTGCCAGTAGTTCGTGGATAGGACAGCCCTATGGCTACACCTTC,CASSSWIGQPYGYTF
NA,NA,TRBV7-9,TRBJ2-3,TGTGCCAGCAGCTTATGGTTAAGCACAGATACGCAGTATTTT,CASSLWLSTDTQYF
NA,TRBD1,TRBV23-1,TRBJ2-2,TGCGCCACCGGGGGGACAGGGGACACCGGGGAGCTGTTTTTT,CATGGTGDTGELFF
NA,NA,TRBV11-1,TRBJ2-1,TGTGCCAGCAGCTTAACCACAGAGAGCTCCTACAATGAGCAGTTCTTC,CASSLTTESSYNEQFF
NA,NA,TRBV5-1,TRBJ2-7,TGCGCCAGCAGCTTAAACACAGGATTGAGCTCCTACGAGCAGTACTTC,CASSLNTGLSSYEQYF
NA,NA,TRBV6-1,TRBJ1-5,TGTGCCAGCAGTGACCCCCGGTATCAGCCCCAGCATTTT,CASSDPRYQPQHF
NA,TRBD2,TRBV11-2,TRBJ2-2,TGTGCCAGCAGCTTAGATCTGGTAGCGGGGACTTCCGGGGAGCTGTTTTTT,CASSLDLVAGTSGELFF
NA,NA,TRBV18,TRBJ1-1,TGTGCCAGCTCCCTGGACCAGAACACTGAAGCTTTCTTT,CASSLDQNTEAFF
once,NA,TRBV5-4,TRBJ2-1,TGTGCCAGCAGCTTGGATCTTCAGGGGAATGAGCAGTTCTTC,CASSLDLQGNEQFF
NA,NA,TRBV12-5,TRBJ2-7,TGTGCTAGTGGTCGAGGATACGAGCAGTACTTC,CASGRGYEQYF